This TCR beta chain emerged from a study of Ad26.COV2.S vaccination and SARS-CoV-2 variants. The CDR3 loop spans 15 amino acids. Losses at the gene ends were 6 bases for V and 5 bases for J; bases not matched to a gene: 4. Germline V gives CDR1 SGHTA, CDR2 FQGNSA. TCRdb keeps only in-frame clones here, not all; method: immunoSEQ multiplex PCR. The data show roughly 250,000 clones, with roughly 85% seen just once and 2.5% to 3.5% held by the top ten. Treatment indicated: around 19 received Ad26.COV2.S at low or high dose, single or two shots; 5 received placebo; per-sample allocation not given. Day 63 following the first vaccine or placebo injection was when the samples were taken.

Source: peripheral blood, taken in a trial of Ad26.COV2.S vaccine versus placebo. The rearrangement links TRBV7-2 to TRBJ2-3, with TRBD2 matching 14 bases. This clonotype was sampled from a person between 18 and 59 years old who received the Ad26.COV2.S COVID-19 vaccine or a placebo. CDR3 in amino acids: CASRQGLAGEDTQYF. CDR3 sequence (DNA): TGTGCCAGCAGACAGGGACTAGCGGGAGAAGATACGCAGTATTTT.